This T cell receptor beta chain was recovered during a study of long-term antiretroviral therapy in people with HIV. This clone was recorded a few times. At survey level, the immunoSEQ assay was run in its v3.0 version. Data came from immunoSEQ multiplex PCR; TCRdb stores just in-frame clones and leaves some out. The sample includes 23,000 or so clones, about 92% of them seen just once. Per the germline V gene, CDR1 is MNHNY and CDR2 is SVGAGI (reference sequence). V gave up 8 bases and J gave up 5 bases, with 18 bases separating them. The CDR3 extends over 15 amino acids. The specimen was unsorted PBMCs, collected 7.6 years after starting antiretroviral therapy. This sequence originates from a woman in her 40s with HIV. This chain connects TRBV6-6 to TRBJ2-2; tentative D call: TRBD1 (6 bases). The CDR3 loop is CASRAAGETTGELFF. The CDR3 DNA reads as TGTGCCAGCCGGGCCGCAGGGGAAACGACCGGGGAGCTGTTTTTT.